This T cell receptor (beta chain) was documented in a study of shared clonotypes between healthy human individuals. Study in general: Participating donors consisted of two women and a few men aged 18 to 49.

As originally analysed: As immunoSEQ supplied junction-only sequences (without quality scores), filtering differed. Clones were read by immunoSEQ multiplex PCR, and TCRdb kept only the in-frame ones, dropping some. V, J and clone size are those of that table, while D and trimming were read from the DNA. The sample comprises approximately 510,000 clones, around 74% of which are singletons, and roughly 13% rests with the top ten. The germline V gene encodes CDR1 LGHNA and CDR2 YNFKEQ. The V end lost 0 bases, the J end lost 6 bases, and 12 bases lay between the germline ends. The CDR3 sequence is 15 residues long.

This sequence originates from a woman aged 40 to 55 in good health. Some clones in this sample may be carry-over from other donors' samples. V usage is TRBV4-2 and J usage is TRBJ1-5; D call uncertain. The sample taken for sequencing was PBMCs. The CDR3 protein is CASSQEDARSQPQHF. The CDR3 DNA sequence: TGTGCCAGCAGCCAAGAAGACGCCAGGAGTCAGCCCCAGCATTTT.